These T cell receptor beta chains were read from a single sample in a study of T cell responses to AZD1222 COVID-19 vaccine. Some clones are missing from TCRdb's copy, which holds only in-frame ones; the method was immunoSEQ multiplex PCR. The profile covers around 170,000 clones, with 90% appearing a single time and 1.5% taken by the ten largest. The material was peripheral blood, obtained on day 0 of AZD1222 vaccination. The receptors originated from an adult in good health. Each CDR3 is given with its conserved first and last residue. The D gene is left open where the match is weak. Rows give clone size only sometimes, using once, few, many, or a class for an expanded clone.

D gene	clone size	V gene	J gene	CDR3 protein	CDR3 DNA
TRBD2	-	TRBV4-1	TRBJ2-7	CASSQGPAGWEQYF	TGCGCCAGCAGCCAAGGGCCAGCGGGGTGGGAGCAGTACTTC
-	-	TRBV10-3	TRBJ1-5	CAINPDSSNQPQHF	TGTGCCATCAACCCTGACAGTAGCAATCAGCCCCAGCATTTT
-	-	TRBV5-1	TRBJ1-3	CASSLVSMGRVGNTIYF	TGCGCCAGCAGCTTGGTCTCCATGGGGCGAGTTGGAAACACCATATATTTT
-	-	TRBV19	TRBJ1-1	CASSNTLGSEAFF	TGTGCCAGTAGTAATACGTTAGGGTCTGAAGCTTTCTTT
TRBD1	-	TRBV5-1	TRBJ1-1	CASSNPQGSEAFF	TGCGCCAGCAGCAACCCACAGGGGTCTGAAGCTTTCTTT
TRBD1	-	TRBV2	TRBJ1-6	CASRAGTVNSPLHF	TGTGCCAGCAGAGCCGGGACAGTCAATTCACCCCTCCACTTT
-	-	TRBV30	TRBJ1-5	CAWSRQGDQPQHF	TGTGCCTGGAGTCGGCAGGGAGATCAGCCCCAGCATTTT
TRBD1	-	TRBV24-1	TRBJ1-6	CATSLTGNSPLHF	TGTGCCACCAGTTTGACAGGGAATTCACCCCTCCACTTT
-	-	TRBV11-2	TRBJ2-2	CASSLGVTGELFF	TGTGCCAGCAGCTTAGGTGTTACCGGGGAGCTGTTTTTT
-	-	TRBV6-6	TRBJ2-5	CASSYSTASKAQYF	TGTGCCAGCAGTTACTCGACGGCTTCCAAGGCCCAGTACTTC
-	-	TRBV7-8	TRBJ1-4	CASSLEAGTNEKLFF	TGTGCCAGCAGCTTAGAAGCCGGGACTAATGAAAAACTGTTTTTT
-	once	TRBV5-6	TRBJ1-1	CASSHGTDYEAFF	TGTGCCAGCAGCCACGGGACGGACTATGAAGCTTTCTTT
TRBD1	-	TRBV4-1	TRBJ2-1	CASRRTGESYNEQFF	TGCGCCAGCAGACGAACAGGGGAGTCCTACAATGAGCAGTTCTTC
-	-	TRBV10-2	TRBJ1-4	CASSVANEKLFF	TGCGCCAGCAGTGTCGCTAATGAAAAACTGTTTTTT
-	-	TRBV7-9	TRBJ2-7	CASSLAGSSYEQYF	TGTGCCAGCAGCTTAGCTGGGAGCTCCTACGAGCAGTACTTC